The next 32 T cell receptor beta chains were all read from a single sample in a study of patients and donors after allogeneic stem cell transplantation. TCRdb processed the RT-PCR reads anew with MiXCR; each CDR3 protein has one entry. The sample lists more than 25,000 distinct CDR3 sequences; about 8% were seen once. Sequenced sample: blood, either unsorted or a sorted T cell fraction (not recorded which). The source of these receptors is a human donor who was either an allogeneic HSCT recipient or a stem cell or donor lymphocyte infusion donor (not recorded which). It is not recorded whose cells these are; they may come from a transplant donor.

This clonotype has a count of ten or more. V and J are TRBV7-9 and TRBJ2-3; TRBD2 aligns across 11 bases. The CDR3 contains 15 residues. The ends lost 6 bases at V and 4 bases at J; junction bases unmatched: 6. Germline CDR1 SEHNR, CDR2 FQNEAQ (reference sequence). CDR3 coding DNA: TGTGCCAGCAGTCGTACTAGCGGGAGATCAGATACGCAGTATTTT. Its protein product is CASSRTSGRSDTQYF.

This clonotype appeared a few times. This chain connects TRBV5-6 to TRBJ1-5, with D perhaps TRBD1 (5 bases). V was cut by 6 bases and J by 3 bases, with 13 bases left in between. CDR3 length: 14 residues. Germline CDR1 is SGHDT and CDR2 is YYEEEE. CDR3 in amino acids: CASTLGTDNQPQHF. The CDR3 DNA reads as TGTGCCAGCACCCTAGGGACGGACAATCAGCCCCAGCATTTT.

This clonotype was observed a few times. The chain combines TRBV7-9 with TRBJ1-5; a weak D match, TRBD1 (6 bases). CDR3 length: 15 amino acids. In germline, CDR1 is SEHNR, CDR2 FQNEAQ (reference sequence). Deletions cut 2 bases from V and 6 bases from J, with 14 bases between. The CDR3 DNA sequence: TGTGCCAGCAGCTTATCAGGGGCTATCGGTCAGCCCCAGCATTTT. Translated: CASSLSGAIGQPQHF.

This clonotype was counted at least ten times. J is TRBJ1-6 and V is TRBV27; D gene uncertain. Germline-derived CDR1 and CDR2 are MNHEY and SMNVEV (reference sequence). The CDR3 runs 12 residues. V gave up 3 bases and J gave up 6 bases, with 3 bases separating them. As DNA, the CDR3 is TGTGCCAGCAGTTTTAGTAATTCACCCCTCCACTTT. It yields the protein CASSFSNSPLHF.

The chain has TRBV5-1 and TRBJ2-5; 15 nucleotides align to TRBD2. Germline CDR1 SGHRS, CDR2 YFSETQ. CDR3 length equals 16 residues. J was trimmed by 5 bases and V by 3 bases; bases with no gene match: 5. The CDR3 DNA is TGCGCCAGCAGCTCGGGACTAGCGGGAGGCCGGGAGACCCAGTACTTC. It specifies CASSSGLAGGRETQYF.

This clonotype has at least ten counts. The V call is TRBV9, the J call TRBJ2-7, with 10 bases fitting TRBD1. Per germline, CDR1 SGDLS and CDR2 YYNGEE. V shed 3 bases and J 5 bases; nucleotides not matched to a gene: 8. The CDR3 is 15 amino acids. DNA of the CDR3: TGTGCCAGCAGCGGACGACAGGGGGCGTTGGACGAGCAGTACTTC. This gives the protein CASSGRQGALDEQYF. Drawing the rest from reference TRBV9 and TRBJ2-7, the complete variable domain is DSGVTQTPKHLITATGQRVTLRCSPRSGDLSVYWYQQSLDQGLQFLIQYYNGEERAKGNILERFSAQQFPDLHSELNLSSLELGDSALYFCASSGRQGALDEQYFGPGTRLTVT.

CDR3 sequence reads: CAWSVGLGNEKLFF. The CDR3 region has the DNA TGTGCCTGGAGTGTGGGTCTGGGGAATGAAAAACTGTTTTTT. This chain uses TRBV30 with TRBJ1-4; no firm D call. CDR1 is GTSNPN, CDR2 SVGIG, per germline (reference sequence). The length of the CDR3 is 14 residues. Trimming pared 0 bases from V and 5 bases from J, leaving 10 bases between.

This clonotype appeared a few times. V and J are TRBV5-4 and TRBJ2-7; 7 bases are a match to TRBD2. The ends lost 4 bases at V and 0 bases at J; junction bases unmatched: 7. In germline, CDR1 is SGHNT, CDR2 YYREEE (reference sequence). This CDR3 region has 15 residues. DNA for the CDR3: TGTGCCAGCAGCCAGACCCGCGGGAGCTCCTACGAGCAGTACTTC. It translates to CASSQTRGSSYEQYF.

This clonotype came up many times. CDR3 in DNA: TGTGCCAGCAGCTTAGTAGGCACGAGTGAAGCTTTCTTT. This translates into CASSLVGTSEAFF. The rearrangement uses TRBV7-6 and TRBJ1-1; D unresolved. Germline lookup yields CDR1 SGHVS and CDR2 FNYEAQ. The V and J ends lost 1 base and 7 bases respectively, with 10 bases between them. The CDR3 sequence is 13 residues long.

This clonotype was found many times. This chain uses TRBV6-2 or TRBV6-3 with TRBJ1-2, with D hard to call. The CDR3 spans 11 residues. CDR1 and CDR2 (germline): MNHEY, SVGEGT. The V end was cut by 6 bases, the J end by 5 bases, with 7 bases between. The CDR3 loop reads CASSPDYGYTF. In DNA, the CDR3 is TGTGCCAGCAGCCCAGATTATGGCTACACCTTC.

This clonotype occurred a few times. The CDR3: CASSPISTDTQYF. Here the CDR3 DNA reads TGCGCCAGCAGCCCGATTAGCACAGATACGCAGTATTTT. J is TRBJ2-3 and V is TRBV4-1; D is undetermined. V lost 4 bases and J lost 0, with 5 bases in between. Looked up from germline, CDR1 is MGHRA and CDR2 is YSYEKL. The CDR3 runs to 13 residues.

At least ten counts were recorded for this clonotype. This sequence joins TRBV15 and TRBJ1-4; TRBD1 aligns across 8 bases. V lost 0 bases to trimming and J lost 7 bases; unmatched junction nucleotides: 4. The CDR3 extends over 15 amino acids. The germline CDR1 and CDR2 sequences are LNHNV and YYDKDF (reference sequence). CDR3 amino acids: CATSRDQGTGEKLFF. Here the CDR3 DNA reads TGTGCCACCAGCAGAGATCAGGGGACAGGTGAAAAACTGTTTTTT.

This clonotype was counted at least ten times. The J gene is TRBJ2-2, the V gene TRBV20-1; D gene uncertain. The CDR3 totals 15 residues. The V gene's germline CDR1 is DFQATT and CDR2 SNEGSKA (reference sequence). V lost 5 bases, J lost 1 base, and 14 bases lay in between. The CDR3 sequence is CSAQDLVWNTGELFF. The CDR3 DNA reads TGCAGTGCTCAAGACCTGGTTTGGAACACCGGGGAGCTGTTTTTT.

The chain joins TRBV14 to TRBJ2-5, with TRBD1 identical over 9 bases. Per germline, CDR1 SGHDN and CDR2 FVKESK. The CDR3 has 19 amino acids. J gave up 0 bases and V 0 bases, and 11 bases lay outside the gene matches. The CDR3, as DNA: TGTGCCAGCAGCCAAGATCCATTACAGGGGGCCGTGTACCAAGAGACCCAGTACTTC. Amino acid sequence: CASSQDPLQGAVYQETQYF.

The chain recombines TRBV18 with TRBJ2-5; maybe TRBD1 (7 bases). V was trimmed by 4 bases and J by 7 bases, leaving 16 bases between them. CDR1 is KGHSH and CDR2 is LQKENI in the germline V gene. The CDR3 totals 14 residues. CDR3 residues: CASSLFRGDVTQYF. The CDR3 DNA follows: TGTGCCAGCTCACTCTTCAGGGGGGATGTGACCCAGTACTTC.

This clonotype has just a few counts. V gene TRBV5-5 combines with J gene TRBJ1-2, with a tentative D call TRBD1 (5 bases). Trimming cost V 0 bases and J 8 bases, with 17 bases left between them. CDR1 is SGHKS and CDR2 is YYEKEE in the germline V gene (reference sequence). The CDR3 consists of 15 residues. CDR3 region: CASSLGFGGWRGYTF. The CDR3 coding sequence is TGTGCCAGCAGCTTGGGTTTCGGGGGTTGGCGAGGCTACACCTTC.

This clonotype was seen many times. V gene TRBV19 combines with J gene TRBJ2-1, with D unresolved. V lost 3 bases, J lost 7 bases, and 22 bases lay in between. Germline V gene data show CDR1 as LNHDA and CDR2 as SQIVND (reference sequence). The CDR3 has 17 residues. The CDR3 here is CASSIRSRPPVQNEQFF. CDR3 coding DNA: TGTGCCAGTAGTATTAGGAGTCGGCCTCCGGTTCAGAATGAGCAGTTCTTC.

The chain has TRBV29-1 and TRBJ1-3; D gene uncertain. The germline V gene encodes CDR1 SQVTM and CDR2 ANQGSEA. The CDR3 spans 12 residues. V lost 7 bases, J lost 2 bases, and 9 bases lay in between. The CDR3 region is CSAHDAGNTIYF. CDR3 DNA: TGCAGCGCCCATGACGCTGGAAACACCATATATTTT.

This clonotype was counted between two and nine times. The chain combines TRBV21-1 with TRBJ2-7. TRBV21-1 is recorded as a pseudogene. The CDR3 has 8 residues. CDR3 DNA: TGTGCCAGCATCGGATCGGGCTTC. It is translated as CASIGSGF.

This chain connects TRBV19 to TRBJ2-5, with TRBD2 identical over 8 bases. The V segment lost 4 bases and the J segment 7 bases; nucleotides outside the gene matches: 11. Per the germline V gene, CDR1 is LNHDA and CDR2 is SQIVND (reference sequence). The CDR3 runs to 15 residues. The CDR3 bases are TGTGCCAGTAGTACTACCAGCGGGGGCCGGGGGACCCAGTACTTC. It yields the protein CASSTTSGGRGTQYF.

This clonotype came up many times. V gene TRBV7-2 combines with J gene TRBJ1-5; D unresolved. Per the germline V gene, CDR1 is SGHTA and CDR2 is FQGNSA. This CDR3 is 14 amino acids long. Trimming took off 1 base at V and 3 bases at J, with 7 bases between the two ends. The CDR3 sequence: CASSLGRNNQPQHF. The CDR3 nucleotides read TGTGCCAGCAGCTTAGGCCGGAACAATCAGCCCCAGCATTTT.

This clonotype was observed a few times. This chain joins TRBV5-1 and TRBJ2-3, with 11 bases matching TRBD2. Germline V gene data show CDR1 as SGHRS and CDR2 as YFSETQ. This CDR3 is built from 16 residues. With 1 base clipped from V and 3 bases from J, the junction kept 4 bases outside the gene matches. The CDR3 loop is CASSLTTSGVTDTQYF. DNA for the CDR3: TGCGCCAGCAGCTTGACGACTAGCGGGGTTACAGATACGCAGTATTTT.

This clonotype appeared many times. The V call is TRBV18, the J call TRBJ1-2; D is perhaps TRBD1 (6 bases). Germline CDR1 reads KGHSH; CDR2 reads LQKENI. V was clipped by 4 bases and J by 5 bases, with 14 bases between them. The CDR3 is 14 amino acids. The CDR3 nucleotides are TGTGCCAGCTCACAGGACAGAGAAGGGTATGGCTACACCTTC. It codes for CASSQDREGYGYTF.

This clonotype was seen at least ten times. The chain joins TRBV4-2 to TRBJ2-5; 11 nucleotides line up with TRBD2. Trimming removed 8 bases from V and 1 base from J; junction bases left unmatched: 6. The CDR3 has 15 amino acids. Germline V lookup: CDR1 LGHNA, CDR2 YNFKEQ. The CDR3, as DNA: TGTGCCAGCTCCCCCGGGACTAGCGGCCAAGAGACCCAGTACTTC. Amino acids: CASSPGTSGQETQYF.

The V and J genes are TRBV12-3 or TRBV12-4 and TRBJ1-5; 7 bases align to TRBD1. The ends lost 6 bases at V and 1 base at J; junction bases unmatched: 18. This CDR3 contains 19 residues. DNA for the CDR3: TGTGCCAGCAGCCCCCAGTGGGAGGGGGCTTTCGTGAGCAATCAGCCCCAGCATTTT. Its translation is CASSPQWEGAFVSNQPQHF.

This clonotype was observed many times. The chain couples TRBV3-1 to TRBJ1-6, with D uncertain. Between the trimmed V and J ends, which lost 1 base and 8 bases, there was a span of 9 bases. Germline V lookup: CDR1 LGHDT, CDR2 YNNKEL (reference sequence). This CDR3 region has 14 residues. CDR3: CASSQAAADSPLHF. The CDR3 DNA is TGTGCCAGCAGCCAAGCGGCGGCGGATTCACCCCTCCACTTT.

As to this clonotype: A much larger clone lies a single base off, so this may be a read error. V is TRBV7-8 and J is TRBJ2-5; possible D gene TRBD2, 7 bases. CDR1 and CDR2 from the germline V gene are SGHVS and FQNEAQ. The CDR3 sequence is 14 residues long. Trimming removed 3 bases at V and 5 bases at J, with 13 bases between. The CDR3 DNA reads TGTGCCAGCAGCTTTGGGGGGGCCGACGAGACCCAGTACTTC. Translating gives CASSFGGADETQYF.

Only a few counts were recorded for this clonotype. This rearrangement joins TRBV6-2 or TRBV6-3 to TRBJ2-7, with 7 bases matching TRBD2. The CDR3 sequence is 22 residues long. Losses at the gene ends were 0 bases for V and 4 bases for J; bases not matched to a gene: 27. Looked up from germline, CDR1 is MNHEY and CDR2 is SVGEGT. The CDR3 nucleotides are TGTGCCAGCAGTTACTCGACCGGGACTAAAAACTCCCACAAATTGGTGACTTACGAGCAGTACTTC. As protein: CASSYSTGTKNSHKLVTYEQYF.

This clonotype was detected ten times or more. The CDR3 sequence: CATETGLAERSSYNEQFF. The DNA for the CDR3 is TGTGCCACCGAAACAGGACTAGCGGAGCGGAGCTCCTACAATGAGCAGTTCTTC. The rearrangement uses TRBV10-3 and TRBJ2-1; 10 positions match TRBD2. V lost 10 bases to trimming and J lost 0 bases; unmatched junction nucleotides: 15. This CDR3 has 18 residues. Germline assignment: CDR1 ENHRY and CDR2 SYGVKD.

The chain joins TRBV11-1 to TRBJ1-4; unclear D gene. Per the germline V gene, CDR1 is SGHAT and CDR2 is FQDESV (reference sequence). There are 18 residues in the CDR3. V lost 6 bases and J lost 7, with 27 bases in between. In DNA form, the CDR3 reads TGTGCCAGCAGTCCACGCCCAGTAAAGGATCTTGGAGTTGAAAAACTGTTTTTT. This gives the protein CASSPRPVKDLGVEKLFF.

This clonotype was counted only a few times. The J gene is TRBJ1-3, the V gene TRBV7-9, with D unresolved. The germline V gene has CDR1 SEHNR and CDR2 FQNEAQ (reference sequence). The CDR3 loop spans 15 amino acids. Deletions cut 1 base from V and 0 bases from J, with 7 bases between. CDR3 region: CASSLGTSSGNTIYF. The CDR3 DNA is TGTGCCAGCAGCTTAGGAACGAGCTCTGGAAACACCATATATTTT.

There are a few counts of this clonotype. The chain is built from TRBV28 and TRBJ2-1; the D gene is possibly TRBD2 (6 bases). Per the germline V gene, CDR1 is MDHEN and CDR2 is SYDVKM. The length of the CDR3 is 12 residues. V gave up 6 bases and J gave up 12 bases, with 15 bases separating them. The CDR3 region is CASSLERVGQFF. CDR3 sequence (DNA): TGTGCCAGCAGCCTCGAGCGGGTGGGGCAGTTCTTC. Using reference TRBV28 and TRBJ2-1 for the parts outside the CDR3, the full variable domain is DVKVTQSSRYLVKRTGEKVFLECVQDMDHENMFWYRQDPGLGLRLIYFSYDVKMKEKGDIPEGYSVSREKKERFSLILESASTNQTSMYLCASSLERVGQFFGPGTRLTVL.